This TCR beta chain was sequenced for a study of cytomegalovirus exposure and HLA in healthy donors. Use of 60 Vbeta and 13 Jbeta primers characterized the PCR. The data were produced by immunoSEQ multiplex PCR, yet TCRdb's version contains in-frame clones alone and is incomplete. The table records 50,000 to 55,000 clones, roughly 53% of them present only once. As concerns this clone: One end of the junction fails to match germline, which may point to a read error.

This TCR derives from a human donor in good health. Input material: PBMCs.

The CDR3 protein is CASSESLGRRQYF. The CDR3 DNA sequence: TGCGCCAGCAGCGAGTCTTTAGGGAGACGTCAGTATTTT. The rearrangement joins TRBV10-1 to TRBJ2-3, with D possibly matching TRBD2 (5 bases). The CDR3 sequence is 13 residues long. CDR1 is WNHNN, CDR2 SYGVQD, per germline (reference sequence).